This T cell receptor beta chain was captured in a study of CD8 T cells in ankylosing spondylitis. Overall study findings and caveats: It appeared that ankylosing spondylitis blood was characterized by a TCR beta motif of about 8 highly homologous variants. Significant enrichment of disease-linked clones was reported in matched ankylosing spondylitis synovial fluid. Reports of some motif variants in reactive arthritis synovial fluid and blood predate this one.

Per the germline V gene, CDR1 is SQVTM and CDR2 is ANQGSEA. The V end was cut by 3 bases, the J end by 5 bases, with 12 bases between. The CDR3 extends over 13 amino acids. Quantitative 5'-RACE with molecular barcodes generated TCR beta libraries. TCRdb re-called the 5' RACE reads with MiXCR, one entry per CDR3 protein. In the table there are more than 200,000 distinct CDR3 sequences, about 24% of which are singletons. A remark on this clonotype: Its cognate antigen is unknown.

This sequence originates from a male donor with ankylosing spondylitis or in good health (not recorded which). V and J are TRBV29-1 and TRBJ2-3; D unresolved. The sequencing input was blood, either unsorted or a sorted T cell fraction (not recorded which). The CDR3 region is CSVDGPGVDTQYF. CDR3 nucleotide sequence: TGCAGCGTTGACGGGCCTGGGGTAGATACGCAGTATTTT.